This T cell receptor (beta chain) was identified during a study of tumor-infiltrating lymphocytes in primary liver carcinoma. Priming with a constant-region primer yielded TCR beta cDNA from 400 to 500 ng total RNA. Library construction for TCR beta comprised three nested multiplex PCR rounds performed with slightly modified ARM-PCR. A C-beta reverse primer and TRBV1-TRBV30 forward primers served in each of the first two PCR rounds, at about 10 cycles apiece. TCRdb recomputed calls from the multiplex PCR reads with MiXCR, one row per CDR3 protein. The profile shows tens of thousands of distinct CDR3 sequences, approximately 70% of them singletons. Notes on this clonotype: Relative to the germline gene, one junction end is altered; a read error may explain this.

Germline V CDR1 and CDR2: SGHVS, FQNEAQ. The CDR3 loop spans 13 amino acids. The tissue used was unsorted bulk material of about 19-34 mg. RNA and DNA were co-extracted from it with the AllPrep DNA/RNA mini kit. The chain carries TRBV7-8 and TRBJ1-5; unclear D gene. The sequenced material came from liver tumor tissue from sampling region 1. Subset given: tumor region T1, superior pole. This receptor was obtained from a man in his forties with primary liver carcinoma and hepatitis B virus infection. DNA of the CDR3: TGTGCCAGCATCTTAAATCGTGGTCAGCCCCAGCATTTT. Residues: CASILNRGQPQHF.